This T cell receptor beta chain was documented in a study of neurological immune-mediated disorders (dated by TCRdb to about 2019). For the wider study: Peripheral blood TCR-beta repertoires from HTLV-I-associated myelopathy (HAM/TSP) patients, multiple sclerosis patients and healthy controls were compared by UMI-based sequencing. The 90 to 120 TCR-beta libraries covered PBMC samples along with longitudinal samples, technical triplicates, and paired sorted CD4+ and CD8+ T-cell subsets. Technical triplicate libraries were sequenced so that the variability in frequency of each individual clone could be precisely calculated. The cohort comprised roughly 65 subjects: 14 HAM/TSP patients, 34 multiple sclerosis patients and 20 or so healthy controls. The study at large found these results: TCR clonal expansion was greatest in HAM/TSP patients and smallest in MS patients, who ranked below even healthy controls. Across subjects, expanded clones never shared an identical CDR3 amino acid sequence, which suggests that the TCR-beta repertoires in every group were private.

cDNA synthesis used template-switch 5'RACE with a primer carrying a 10-nucleotide random unique molecular identifier tagging each TCR transcript. Every sequencing run covered 15-18 subjects and yielded more than 180 million TCR-beta sequences. The RNeasy kit was used for extraction of total RNA. Using the KAPA Real-time Library Amplification kit, TCR-beta VDJ regions were amplified with primers for the TCR constant region and the 5'RACE anchor. A first PCR added sample indexes and Illumina adaptors, after which a second PCR increased the library yield. After Ampure bead purification, the roughly 650 bp TCR product was size-selected on a 2% E-gel SizeSelection system. Before pooling, library quality was assessed on a Bioanalyzer, concentration was determined with Qubit, and library quantification was performed with the Kapa Library Quantification kit. An Illumina HiSeq 2500 sequenced the libraries paired-end 2 x 150 bp. To increase sequence diversity, roughly 24-32% phiX was spiked into each library pool. For the original study's pipeline: Quality-filtered reads were processed with the UMI-based MiGEC pipeline, which removed over 75% of raw TCR sequences during error correction. IMGT germline references were used for aligning VDJ genes, and each clonotype was defined as a unique CDR3 amino acid sequence together with its V-J genes. Clonal expansion, Shannon diversity and CDR3 relatedness were evaluated with VDJtools (CalcPairwiseDistances, ClusterSamples), while phylogenetic trees were built in CLCbio workbench. A clone was classed as expanded if it had 8 or more unique UMIs, a cutoff based on coefficient-of-variation modelling across technical triplicates. TCRdb took the public reads, trimmed them with fastp at Q25, ran MiXCR for clone calling and kept in-frame beta chains. Identical CDR3 protein sequences are pooled into one entry, listed with their most common genes and DNA. For this entry, the V and J calls and clone size follow TCRdb and not the study's own pipeline. The sample data list tens of thousands of distinct CDR3 sequences, and around 24% of these were observed just once. The leading ten clones occupy roughly 4.5% of the sample.

In the paper's terms, the time point label means: technical triplicate 2. For the unsorted PBMC libraries, 2 million PBMCs were stored in RNAlater at -80 degrees C until RNA extraction and were used to generate the libraries. Peripheral blood was subjected to Ficoll-Hypaque density gradient centrifugation to isolate PBMCs, which were then cryopreserved in liquid nitrogen. This clonotype was recorded once. The antigen it binds to is not known. No much larger clone is present one base from it, and per-base qualities are unavailable. Weak support is all one read offers. V sheds 5 bases and J sheds 3 bases, leaving 13 bases between their ends. The germline V gene encodes CDR1 MNHEY and CDR2 SVGAGI. The CDR3 measures 15 amino acids from cysteine to phenylalanine. Just CDR3 DNA is preserved here, 45 bases in frame from base 1.

The sequence came from a man aged 60-69 years with HTLV-1-associated myelopathy (HAM/TSP). This chain joins TRBV6-5 to TRBJ2-2, with the D assignment possibly TRBD1 or TRBD2, given 5 matching bases for each. The sample was PBMCs. The CDR3 region reads CASSGRDRYTGELFF. The DNA sequence is TGTGCCAGCAGTGGCAGGGACCGATACACCGGGGAGCTGTTTTTT.